This TCR beta chain was obtained from a study of shared clonotypes between healthy human individuals (dated by TCRdb to 2019 to 2021). In terms of the full investigation: A couple of women and a few men aged 18 to 49 years were included in the cohort. For each donor, CD4 naive and CD4 memory were each given three plates, CD8 naive was given two plates, and CD8 memory was given one plate. To estimate repertoire size and how much clonotypes are shared between individuals, the study performed deep sequencing of blood TCR repertoires from about five healthy adults. To increase sequencing depth and limit assay-specific biases, different laboratories used diverse techniques to prepare libraries and sequence TCR repertoires. Between about 0.8 and 9 billion PBMCs per donor were obtained by leukapheresis.

From the cysteine up to the phenylalanine, the CDR3 has a length of 16 residues. Only the CDR3 region is kept as DNA, spanning 48 bases read in frame from base 1. Germline trimming amounts to 1 base on V and 10 bases on J, with 11 as the count of junction bases outside the gene matches. CDR1 SGHDN and CDR2 FVKESK were looked up in the germline V gene. Findings and caveats that apply to the study as a whole: Naive subsets generally had larger estimated clonotype richness than memory subsets did. Roughly 5% of naive CD4, 3.5% of naive CD8, approximately 2.2% of memory CD4, and 0.4% of memory CD8 clonotypes were shared across a few donors. Pairwise subsampling indicated that sequencing depth was expected to affect the degree of clonotype sharing among donors. Rarefaction of sorted-subset datasets indicated incomplete sequencing despite the large sequencing depth. Only blood was sampled, and tissue TCR repertoires likely differ from those in blood. Because the study included a small number of donors, the genetic and exposure-history diversity represented was limited. Compared with non-shared clonotypes, clonotypes shared by all four sorted-subset donors had higher generation probabilities.

Donors were healthy HIV-negative adults with no recently reported acute infections or vaccinations. Every donor was a Caucasian adult living in Nashville, Tennessee, USA. CD4+ T cells were enriched by magnetic negative selection, after which naive cells were positively selected on CD45RA and the negative fraction was taken as the memory subset. After blood collection by leukapheresis, PBMCs were isolated using Ficoll-Histopaque density gradient centrifugation and then cryopreserved in the vapor phase of liquid nitrogen. Purity and quantity of every magnetically sorted T cell population were checked by analytical flow cytometry. Genomic DNA was isolated from each sorted fraction and quantified by UV absorbance on a Nanodrop 2000c. To note about this clone: Its antigen target is currently unknown. No much larger clone exists at a distance of one base, and base qualities are not known.

TCR CDR3 regions were amplified from genomic DNA by multiplex PCR using the deep immunoSEQ assay. Genomic DNA extracted from each cell subset was distributed evenly over all wells of several immunoSEQ 96-well plates, and each plate served as one replicate. Each replicate PCR for sorted subsets received approximately 220 ng genomic DNA, equal to about 30,000 T cell genomes. Purified libraries were quantified with a Qubit 3.0 fluorometer, sized on a Bioanalyzer 2100, and re-quantified with the KAPA Library Quantification kit. Every immunoSEQ 96-well plate was sequenced on a dedicated single-read 150-cycle Illumina NextSeq 550 flow cell. From the authors' description of their analysis: The immunoSEQ output contained only junctional sequences without quality scores, so filtering could not match that applied to full-length reads. To assign V/J genes and CDR3, sequences were annotated using PyIR, a Python wrapper for IgBLAST v1.9, with IMGT germline references. Reads were removed for weak V/J assignments (E-value above 1e-6), missing CDR3, stop codons, out-of-frame junctions, or ambiguous translated residues. V3J clonotypes were defined as sequences sharing the same inferred V gene, J gene, and CDR3 amino acid sequence. Percentage overlap between repertoires was calculated by dividing the number of shared unique clonotypes by the size of the smaller repertoire. Repertoire richness was assessed with RTK rarefaction, the Chao1 estimator, and Recon v2.1 estimates of unobserved clonotypes. Generation probabilities were computed with OLGA for all TCRbeta clonotypes obtained by the gDNA method from several donors. TCRdb took this table from immuneACCESS and kept in-frame rearrangements with V and J called. Such tables lack part of the clones; where checked against another copy, unresolved V genes explain under half of the gap, and the rest is unexplained. Clone size and V and J calls were adopted from that table, with D and trimming inferred from the DNA. Here the sample has millions of clones; 95% occur a single time. The biggest ten clones account for 0.1% to 0.15% of the sample.

This sequence was found in a young man in good health. The sequence is built from TRBV14 and TRBJ2-1; TRBD2 matches 9 bases in the middle. The specimen sequenced was naive CD4+ T cells sorted from blood. Per the publication, the cell subset or site label means: CD45RA+ positively selected. The DNA sequence is given as TGTGCCAGCAGCCAAGGGGGACTAGCCGGGCTAGGGGAGCAGTTCTTC. Its protein reads: CASSQGGLAGLGEQFF.